The next 14 T cell receptor beta chains were all read from a single sample in a study of blood T cell repertoires in COVID-19. Sequencing was performed with immunoSEQ multiplex PCR; in TCRdb, only in-frame clones are kept and a portion is missing. Here the sample spans about 200,000 clones, over 80% being singletons. Sequenced sample: peripheral blood. The receptors come from a man between 35 and 55 years old with acute or convalescent COVID-19.

The V call is TRBV21-1, the J call TRBJ2-1; the listed D gene, TRBD2, was not tested against the DNA. TRBV21-1 is deemed a pseudogene. The CDR3 totals 16 residues. The chain's CDR3 is CASSKGSSGSWHEQFF. CDR3 coding DNA: TGTGCCAGCAGCAAAGGGAGTAGCGGGAGTTGGCATGAGCAGTTCTTC.

The chain uses TRBV6-2 or TRBV6-3 and TRBJ2-7, with D possibly being TRBD1 (5 bases). The V gene lost 7 bases and the J gene lost 0 bases, with 13 bases spanning the gap. Germline CDR1 MNHEY, CDR2 SVGEGT. This CDR3 is 14 amino acids long. CDR3 sequence: CASTPTAHSYEQYF. Written as DNA, the CDR3 is TGTGCCAGCACCCCGACAGCGCACTCCTACGAGCAGTACTTC.

The genes are TRBV14 and TRBJ2-7, with TRBD2 matching 9 bases. The CDR3 is 20 amino acids. The V segment lost 2 bases and the J segment 4 bases; nucleotides outside the gene matches: 21. In germline, CDR1 is SGHDN, CDR2 FVKESK. CDR3 region: CASSQTYGLAGSTRGYEQYF. The CDR3 nucleotides are TGTGCCAGCAGCCAAACGTACGGGCTAGCGGGATCAACGAGGGGGTACGAGCAGTACTTC.

The chain couples TRBV7-6 to TRBJ1-2; tentatively, D is TRBD1 (6 bases). This CDR3 comprises 14 residues. Trimming shortened V by 5 bases and J by 4 bases, and 14 bases separated the two germline ends. CDR1 SGHVS and CDR2 FNYEAQ come from the germline V gene. CDR3 amino acids: CASSNPTGAYGYTF. Written as DNA, the CDR3 is TGTGCCAGCAGCAACCCGACAGGCGCCTATGGCTACACCTTC.

Here the CDR3 DNA reads TGTGCCAGCAGCCAAGGGGGAGAGTCTGAAGCTTTCTTT. It codes for CASSQGGESEAFF. V is TRBV11-3 and J is TRBJ1-1; tentative D call: TRBD1 (6 bases). CDR3 length: 13 residues. Trimming removed 5 bases from V and 6 bases from J, with 13 bases in between. The germline gives CDR1 SGHNT, CDR2 YENEEA.

The chain recombines TRBV5-1 with TRBJ2-7, with D possibly TRBD1 on 5 matching bases. In germline, CDR1 is SGHRS, CDR2 YFSETQ. The CDR3 spans 16 residues. V lost 0 bases and J 2 bases, leaving 15 bases between the germline ends. CDR3 nucleotide sequence: TGCGCCAGCAGCTTGGTATCCAGGGCTATACCCTACGAGCAGTACTTC. Translated: CASSLVSRAIPYEQYF. Filled out from reference TRBV5-1 and TRBJ2-7, the complete variable domain reads KAGVTQTPRYLIKTRGQQVTLSCSPISGHRSVSWYQQTPGQGLQFLFEYFSETQRNKGNFPGRFSGRQFSNSRSEMNVSTLELGDSALYLCASSLVSRAIPYEQYFGPGTRLTVT.

This clone was seen once. The chain recombines TRBV19 with TRBJ1-2; D perhaps matches TRBD1 (6 bases). The CDR3 is 18 amino acids. Trimming pared 3 bases from V and 1 base from J, leaving 21 bases between. CDR1 and CDR2 (germline): LNHDA, SQIVND (reference sequence). This CDR3 reads CASSISSVGGELNYGYTF. The CDR3 region has the DNA TGTGCCAGTAGTATTTCGTCCGTAGGGGGTGAACTTAACTATGGCTACACCTTC.

The V and J genes are TRBV10-3 and TRBJ1-1, with D perhaps matching TRBD1 (5 bases). V shed 3 bases and J shed 0 bases, with 11 bases lying between them. Germline V gene data show CDR1 as ENHRY and CDR2 as SYGVKD. The CDR3 is 15 amino acids. In nucleotides, the CDR3 is TGTGCCATCAGTGAAGGGGATTGGATGAACACTGAAGCTTTCTTT. Translated: CAISEGDWMNTEAFF.

The chain has TRBV14 and TRBJ2-5, with unresolved D. CDR1 and CDR2 (germline): SGHDN, FVKESK. The V end lost 0 bases, the J end lost 4 bases, and 12 bases lay between the germline ends. The CDR3 extends over 15 amino acids. The CDR3 sequence: CASSQDRVVGETQYF. DNA of the CDR3: TGTGCCAGCAGCCAAGACCGGGTCGTAGGAGAGACCCAGTACTTC.

V usage is TRBV3-1 (or the pseudogene TRBV3-2) and J usage is TRBJ1-2; 7 bases fit TRBD1. There are 13 residues in the CDR3. Germline assignment: CDR1 LGHDT and CDR2 YNNKEL (reference sequence). V trimming: 4 bases; J trimming: 8 bases; junction bases outside the gene matches: 7. The CDR3 loop is CASSPRGQEGYTF. CDR3 bases: TGTGCCAGCAGCCCCCGTGGACAGGAGGGCTACACCTTC.

The V call is TRBV19, the J call TRBJ2-1, with a possible D match to TRBD2 (6 bases). Germline CDR1 reads LNHDA; CDR2 reads SQIVND (reference sequence). This CDR3 has 14 amino acids. V was shortened by 7 bases and J by 5 bases, with 15 bases between the two germline ends. In DNA, the CDR3 is TGTGCCAGTACTGGCGGGATCGGCCACAATGAGCAGTTCTTC. Encoded protein: CASTGGIGHNEQFF.

V gene TRBV19 combines with J gene TRBJ2-3, with unresolved D. Trimming shortened V by 3 bases and J by 1 base, and 11 bases separated the two germline ends. CDR3 length: 15 amino acids. CDR1 and CDR2 from the germline V gene are LNHDA and SQIVND (reference sequence). CDR3 residues: CASSMSQGGTDTQYF. The CDR3 coding sequence is TGTGCCAGTAGTATGAGTCAAGGAGGCACAGATACGCAGTATTTT.

The rearrangement joins TRBV25-1 to TRBJ1-1; 8 nucleotides agree with TRBD1. J was trimmed by 5 bases and V by 10 bases; bases with no gene match: 9. From germline, CDR1 is MGHDK and CDR2 SYGVNS. The CDR3 extends over 13 amino acids. The CDR3 protein is CAIQPGGGTEAFF. In DNA form, the CDR3 reads TGTGCCATCCAACCAGGGGGCGGGACTGAAGCTTTCTTT.

The rearrangement joins TRBV19 to TRBJ1-6; D remains ambiguous. V was shortened by 7 bases and J by 7 bases, with 17 bases between the two germline ends. Germline assignment: CDR1 LNHDA and CDR2 SQIVND (reference sequence). CDR3 length: 15 amino acids. CDR3 in amino acids: CASTPGGERNSPLHF. The CDR3 DNA is TGTGCCAGTACCCCGGGCGGGGAGAGAAATTCACCCCTCCACTTT.